This entry concerns a single TCR beta chain. These data belong to a study of CD8 T cells in Susac syndrome. The authors negatively isolated CD8+ and CD4+ T cells and FACS-enriched TEMRA cells. The ends were cut back, 2 bases at V and 7 bases at J, with 14 bases in the middle. CDR1 and CDR2 from the germline V gene are MGHRA and YSYEKL. The CDR3 sequence is 14 residues long. When the RNA was reverse transcribed, random hexamers were used with an input of about 0.5 to 1 ug. Via MiXCR, TCRdb re-called the immunoSEQ multiplex PCR reads, giving one row per CDR3 protein. The data show some 150,000 distinct CDR3 sequences, almost 96% seen once.

This clonotype was sampled from a human donor with Susac syndrome. Sequencing was performed on CD4+ T cells from PBMCs. V usage is TRBV4-1 and J usage is TRBJ1-2; D gene uncertain. CDR3 sequence: CASSQIDFLRGYTF. The CDR3 coding sequence is TGCGCCAGCAGCCAAATCGACTTCTTACGTGGCTACACCTTC.